The 4 T cell receptor beta chains presented below share a single source sample, sequenced in a study of blood T cell repertoires in COVID-19 (TCRdb year 2020). Receptor libraries were prepared by the immunoSEQ multiplex PCR assay. Drawn from immuneACCESS, this table holds only the in-frame rearrangements with V and J called that TCRdb kept. Clones are partly lost; checked studies trace under half to an unresolved V gene and leave the rest unexplained. This sample gives 40,000 to 55,000 clones in total; nearly 85% of them show up just once. The ten most abundant clones make up 16% of the sample. Sequencing used peripheral blood. Receptors were obtained from a man aged 35 to 55 with acute or convalescent COVID-19.

This CDR3 is CASSLGVRARTEAFF. The CDR3 nucleotides are TGTGCCAGCAGCTTGGGGGTCAGGGCGAGGACTGAAGCTTTCTTT. The V and J genes are TRBV5-8 and TRBJ1-1; TRBD1 might be the D (5 bases). From germline, CDR1 is SGHTS and CDR2 YDEGEE. The CDR3 has 15 residues. Trimming pared 0 bases from V and 5 bases from J, leaving 14 bases between.

This clone was recorded only once. This chain links TRBV11-2 with TRBJ2-1; no firm D call. Trimming shortened V by 5 bases and J by 8 bases, and 7 bases separated the two germline ends. Germline V gene data show CDR1 as SGHAT and CDR2 as FQNNGV. CDR3 length equals 11 residues. CDR3 coding DNA: TGTGCCAGCAGCCAGTACGATGAGCAGTTCTTC. This codes for CASSQYDEQFF.

This clone was seen a few times. The CDR3 DNA follows: TGTGCCAGCAGCGTATTCGGACAGGAGAATTCACCCCTCCACTTT. Amino acid sequence: CASSVFGQENSPLHF. The chain joins TRBV5-5 to TRBJ1-6; the match to TRBD1 covers 7 bases. The V segment lost 4 bases and the J segment 7 bases; nucleotides outside the gene matches: 8. Per the germline V gene, CDR1 is SGHKS and CDR2 is YYEKEE (reference sequence). CDR3 size: 15 residues. Using reference TRBV5-5 and TRBJ1-6 for the parts outside the CDR3, the full variable domain is DAGVTQSPTHLIKTRGQQVTLRCSPISGHKSVSWYQQVLGQGPQFIFQYYEKEERGRGNFPDRFSARQFPNYSSELNVNALLLGDSALYLCASSVFGQENSPLHFGNGTRLTVT.

The rearrangement uses TRBV27 and TRBJ1-5, with D unresolved. V gave up 5 bases and J gave up 2 bases, with 10 bases separating them. The CDR3 totals 14 residues. Germline loops: CDR1 MNHEY, CDR2 SMNVEV (reference sequence). The CDR3: CASSPQSGNQPQHF. CDR3 in DNA: TGTGCCAGCAGTCCCCAGTCAGGCAATCAGCCCCAGCATTTT.